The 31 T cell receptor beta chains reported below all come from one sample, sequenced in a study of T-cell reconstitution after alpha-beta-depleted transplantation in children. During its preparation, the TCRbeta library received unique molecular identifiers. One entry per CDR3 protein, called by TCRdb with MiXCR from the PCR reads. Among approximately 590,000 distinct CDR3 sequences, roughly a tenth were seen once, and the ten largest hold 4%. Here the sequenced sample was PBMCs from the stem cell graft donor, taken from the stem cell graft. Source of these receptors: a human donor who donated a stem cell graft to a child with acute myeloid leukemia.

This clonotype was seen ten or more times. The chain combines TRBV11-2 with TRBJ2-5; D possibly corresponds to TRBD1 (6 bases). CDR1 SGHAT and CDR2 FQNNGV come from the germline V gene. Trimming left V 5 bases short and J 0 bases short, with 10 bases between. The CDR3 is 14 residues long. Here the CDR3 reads CASSLRDNQETQYF. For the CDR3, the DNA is TGTGCCAGCAGCCTACGGGACAACCAAGAGACCCAGTACTTC.

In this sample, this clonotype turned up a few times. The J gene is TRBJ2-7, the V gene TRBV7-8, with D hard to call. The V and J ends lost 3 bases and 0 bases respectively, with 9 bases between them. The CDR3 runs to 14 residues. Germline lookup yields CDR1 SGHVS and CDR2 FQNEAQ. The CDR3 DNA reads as TGTGCCAGCAGCTTCCGGGTCCCCTCCTACGAGCAGTACTTC. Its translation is CASSFRVPSYEQYF.

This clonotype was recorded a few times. For the CDR3, the DNA is TGTGCCTGGGATGGGGGTCTCGCGGGAGTCGGAGATGAGCAGTTCTTC. Its protein product is CAWDGGLAGVGDEQFF. The rearrangement uses TRBV30 and TRBJ2-1, with 7 nucleotides matching TRBD2. Trimming cost V 5 bases and J 8 bases; bases outside gene matches: 18. The CDR3 is 16 residues long. Germline loops: CDR1 GTSNPN, CDR2 SVGIG (reference sequence).

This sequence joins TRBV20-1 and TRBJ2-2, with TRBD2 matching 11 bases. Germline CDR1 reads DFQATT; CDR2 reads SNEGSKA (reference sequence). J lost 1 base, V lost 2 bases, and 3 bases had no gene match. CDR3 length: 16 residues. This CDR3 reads CSARRGTSGNTGELFF. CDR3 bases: TGCAGTGCTAGACGGGGGACTAGCGGGAACACCGGGGAGCTGTTTTTT.

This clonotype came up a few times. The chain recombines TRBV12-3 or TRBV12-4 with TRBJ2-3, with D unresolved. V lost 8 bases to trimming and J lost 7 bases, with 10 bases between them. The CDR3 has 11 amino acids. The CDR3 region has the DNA TGTGCCAGCCGCCGTACCCATACGCAGTATTTT. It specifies CASRRTHTQYF.

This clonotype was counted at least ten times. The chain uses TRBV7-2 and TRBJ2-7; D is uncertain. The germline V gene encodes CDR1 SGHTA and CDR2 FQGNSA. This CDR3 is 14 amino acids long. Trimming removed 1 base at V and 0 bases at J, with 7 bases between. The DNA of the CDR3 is TGTGCCAGCAGCTTAGAGGGCAACTCCTACGAGCAGTACTTC. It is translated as CASSLEGNSYEQYF.

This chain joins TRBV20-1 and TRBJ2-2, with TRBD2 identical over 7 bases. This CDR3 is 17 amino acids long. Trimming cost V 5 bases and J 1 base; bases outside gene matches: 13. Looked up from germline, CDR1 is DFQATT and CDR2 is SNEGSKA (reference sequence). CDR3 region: CSAPSGERIWNTGELFF. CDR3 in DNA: TGCAGTGCTCCAAGCGGGGAGAGAATCTGGAACACCGGGGAGCTGTTTTTT.

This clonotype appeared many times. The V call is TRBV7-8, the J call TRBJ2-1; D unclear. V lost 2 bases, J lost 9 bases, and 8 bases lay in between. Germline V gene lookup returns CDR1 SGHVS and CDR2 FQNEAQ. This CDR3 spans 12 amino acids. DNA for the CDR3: TGTGCCAGCAGCTTATCGAGTCCTGAGCAGTTCTTC. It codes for CASSLSSPEQFF.

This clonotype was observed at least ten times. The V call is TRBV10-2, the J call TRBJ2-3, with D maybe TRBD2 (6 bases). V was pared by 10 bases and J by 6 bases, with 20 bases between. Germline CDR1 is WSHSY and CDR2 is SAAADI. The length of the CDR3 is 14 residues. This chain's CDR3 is CATLSGELADTQYF. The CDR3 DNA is TGCGCCACCCTTAGCGGTGAGCTAGCGGATACGCAGTATTTT.

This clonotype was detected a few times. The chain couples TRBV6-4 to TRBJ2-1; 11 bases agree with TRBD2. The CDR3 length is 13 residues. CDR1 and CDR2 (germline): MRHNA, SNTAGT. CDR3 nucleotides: TGTTCCCGGGGGACTAGCGGTTACAATGAGCAGTTCTTC. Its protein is CSRGTSGYNEQFF.

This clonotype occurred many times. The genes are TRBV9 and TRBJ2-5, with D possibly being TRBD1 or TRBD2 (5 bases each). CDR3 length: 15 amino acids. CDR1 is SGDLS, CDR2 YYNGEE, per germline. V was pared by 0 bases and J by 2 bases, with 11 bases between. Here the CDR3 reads CASSVGPGTQETQYF. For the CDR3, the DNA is TGTGCCAGCAGCGTAGGACCCGGGACGCAAGAGACCCAGTACTTC.

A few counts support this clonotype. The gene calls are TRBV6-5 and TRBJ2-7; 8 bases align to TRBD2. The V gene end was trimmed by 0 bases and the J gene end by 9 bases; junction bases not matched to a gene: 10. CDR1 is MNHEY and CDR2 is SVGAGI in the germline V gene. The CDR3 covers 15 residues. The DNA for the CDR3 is TGTGCCAGCAGTTACTCCGGGACTAGGGGCCGTGGGCAGTACTTC. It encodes CASSYSGTRGRGQYF.

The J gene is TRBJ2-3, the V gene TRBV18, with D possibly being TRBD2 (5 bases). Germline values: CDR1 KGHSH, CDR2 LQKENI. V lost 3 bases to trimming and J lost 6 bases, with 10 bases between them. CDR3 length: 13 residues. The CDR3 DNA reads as TGTGCCAGCTCACCGGAAAAGCGGGATACGCAGTATTTT. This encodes CASSPEKRDTQYF.

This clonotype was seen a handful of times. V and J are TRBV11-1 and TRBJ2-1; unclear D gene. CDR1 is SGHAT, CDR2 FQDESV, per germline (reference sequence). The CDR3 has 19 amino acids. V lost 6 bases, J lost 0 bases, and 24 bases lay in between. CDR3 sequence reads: CASRPFSDPLIPSYNEQFF. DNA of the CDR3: TGTGCCAGCAGACCTTTTAGTGATCCCTTGATCCCCTCCTACAATGAGCAGTTCTTC.

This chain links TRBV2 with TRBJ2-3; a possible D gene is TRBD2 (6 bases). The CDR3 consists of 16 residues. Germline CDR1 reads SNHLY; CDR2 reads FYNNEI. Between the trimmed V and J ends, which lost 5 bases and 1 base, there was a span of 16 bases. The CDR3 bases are TGTGCCAGCAGTTGGGCGAGTAGCGGTGGCACAGATACGCAGTATTTT. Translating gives CASSWASSGGTDTQYF.

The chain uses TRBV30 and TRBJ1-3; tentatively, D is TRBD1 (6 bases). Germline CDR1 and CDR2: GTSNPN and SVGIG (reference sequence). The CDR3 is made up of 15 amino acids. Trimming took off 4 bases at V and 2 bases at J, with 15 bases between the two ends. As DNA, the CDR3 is TGTGCCTGGACCCCGGACAGTACTACTGGAAACACCATATATTTT. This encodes CAWTPDSTTGNTIYF.

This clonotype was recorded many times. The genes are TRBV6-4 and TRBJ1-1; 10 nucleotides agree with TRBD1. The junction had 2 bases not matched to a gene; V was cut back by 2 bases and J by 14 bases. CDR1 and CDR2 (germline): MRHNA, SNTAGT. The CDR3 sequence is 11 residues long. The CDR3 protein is CASSDPGQGFF. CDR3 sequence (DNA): TGTGCCAGCAGTGACCCGGGACAGGGGTTCTTT.

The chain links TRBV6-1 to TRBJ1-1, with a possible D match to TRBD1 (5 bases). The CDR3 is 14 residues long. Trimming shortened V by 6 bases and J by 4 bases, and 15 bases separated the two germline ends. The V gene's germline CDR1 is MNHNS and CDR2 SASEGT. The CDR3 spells CASRHDGAITEAFF. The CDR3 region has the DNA TGTGCCAGCAGACATGACGGGGCGATCACTGAAGCTTTCTTT.

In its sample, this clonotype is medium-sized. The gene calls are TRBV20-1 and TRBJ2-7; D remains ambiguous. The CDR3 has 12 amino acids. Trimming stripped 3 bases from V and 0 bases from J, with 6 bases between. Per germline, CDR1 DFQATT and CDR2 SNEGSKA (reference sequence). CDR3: CSASRGSYEQYF. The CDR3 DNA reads TGCAGTGCTAGTCGAGGCTCCTACGAGCAGTACTTC.

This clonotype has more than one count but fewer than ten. The CDR3 loop is CASSYSGVSNQPQHF. CDR3 nucleotides: TGTGCCAGCAGTTACTCGGGAGTTAGCAATCAGCCCCAGCATTTT. The chain recombines TRBV6-2 or TRBV6-3 with TRBJ1-5; D ambiguous. Trimming stripped 0 bases from V and 0 bases from J, with 6 bases between. CDR1 is MNHEY and CDR2 is SVGEGT in the germline V gene. This CDR3 region has 15 residues.

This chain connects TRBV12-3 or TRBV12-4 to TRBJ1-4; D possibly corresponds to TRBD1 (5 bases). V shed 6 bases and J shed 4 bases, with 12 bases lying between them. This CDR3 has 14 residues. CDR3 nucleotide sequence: TGTGCCAGCAGGTCCGGGGCGGTTAATGAAAAACTGTTTTTT. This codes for CASRSGAVNEKLFF.

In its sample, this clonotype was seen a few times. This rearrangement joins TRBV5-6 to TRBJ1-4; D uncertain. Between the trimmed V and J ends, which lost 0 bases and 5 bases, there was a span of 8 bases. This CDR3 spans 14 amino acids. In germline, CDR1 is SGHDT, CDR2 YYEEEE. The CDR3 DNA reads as TGTGCCAGCAGCTTGGGCCTAGGGAATGAAAAACTGTTTTTT. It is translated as CASSLGLGNEKLFF.

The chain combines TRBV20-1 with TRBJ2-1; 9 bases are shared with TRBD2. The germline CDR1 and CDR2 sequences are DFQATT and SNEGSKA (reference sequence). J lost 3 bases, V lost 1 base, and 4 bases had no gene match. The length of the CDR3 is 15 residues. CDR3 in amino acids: CSARGGRAVYNEQFF. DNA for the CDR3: TGCAGTGCTAGAGGCGGGAGGGCTGTCTACAATGAGCAGTTCTTC.

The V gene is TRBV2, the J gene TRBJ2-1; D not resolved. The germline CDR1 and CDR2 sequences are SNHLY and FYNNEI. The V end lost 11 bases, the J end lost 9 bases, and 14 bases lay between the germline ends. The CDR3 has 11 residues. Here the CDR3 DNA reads TGTGCCGCCTCGATCCTGGTTGAGCAGTTCTTC. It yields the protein CAASILVEQFF.

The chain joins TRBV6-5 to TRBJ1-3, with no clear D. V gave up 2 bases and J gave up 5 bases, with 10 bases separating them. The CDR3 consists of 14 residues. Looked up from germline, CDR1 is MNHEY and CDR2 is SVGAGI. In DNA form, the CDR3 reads TGTGCCAGCAGTTACGACGGAGGGAGAAACACCATATATTTT. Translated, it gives CASSYDGGRNTIYF.

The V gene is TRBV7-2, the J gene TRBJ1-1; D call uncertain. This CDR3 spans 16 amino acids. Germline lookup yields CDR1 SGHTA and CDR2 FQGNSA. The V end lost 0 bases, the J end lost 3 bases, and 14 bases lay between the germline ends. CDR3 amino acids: CASSLAIGSGDTEAFF. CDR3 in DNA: TGTGCCAGCAGCTTAGCGATTGGATCCGGGGACACTGAAGCTTTCTTT.

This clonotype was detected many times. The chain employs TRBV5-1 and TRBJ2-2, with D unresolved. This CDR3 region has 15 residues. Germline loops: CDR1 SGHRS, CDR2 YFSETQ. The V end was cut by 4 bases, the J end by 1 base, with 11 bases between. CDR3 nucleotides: TGCGCCAGCAGCCCCTTATATAGGAACACCGGGGAGCTGTTTTTT. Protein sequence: CASSPLYRNTGELFF.

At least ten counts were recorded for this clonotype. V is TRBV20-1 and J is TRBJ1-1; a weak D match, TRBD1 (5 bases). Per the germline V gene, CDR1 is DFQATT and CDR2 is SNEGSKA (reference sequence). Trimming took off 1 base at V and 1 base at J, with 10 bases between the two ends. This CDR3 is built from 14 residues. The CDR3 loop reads CSARVEGPNTEAFF. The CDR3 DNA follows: TGCAGTGCTAGAGTCGAGGGGCCGAACACTGAAGCTTTCTTT.

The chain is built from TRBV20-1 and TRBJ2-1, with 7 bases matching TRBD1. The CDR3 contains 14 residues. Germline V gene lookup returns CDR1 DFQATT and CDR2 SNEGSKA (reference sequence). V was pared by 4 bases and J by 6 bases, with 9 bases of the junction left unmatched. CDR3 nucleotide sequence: TGCAGTGCTAAGAAACCTACAGGGGCCAATGAGCAGTTCTTC. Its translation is CSAKKPTGANEQFF.

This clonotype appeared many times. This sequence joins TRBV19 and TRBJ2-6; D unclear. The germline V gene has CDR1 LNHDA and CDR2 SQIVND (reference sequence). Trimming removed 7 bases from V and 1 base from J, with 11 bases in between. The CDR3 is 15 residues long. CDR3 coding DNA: TGTGCCAGTATCTCGGGCGGATCTGGGGCCAACGTCCTGACTTTC. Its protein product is CASISGGSGANVLTF.

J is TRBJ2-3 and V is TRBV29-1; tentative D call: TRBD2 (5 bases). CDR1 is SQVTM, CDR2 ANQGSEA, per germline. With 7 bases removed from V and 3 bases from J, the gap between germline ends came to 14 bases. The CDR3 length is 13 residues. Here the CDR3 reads CSGLGRWTDTQYF. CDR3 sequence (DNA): TGCAGCGGACTGGGGAGATGGACAGATACGCAGTATTTT.